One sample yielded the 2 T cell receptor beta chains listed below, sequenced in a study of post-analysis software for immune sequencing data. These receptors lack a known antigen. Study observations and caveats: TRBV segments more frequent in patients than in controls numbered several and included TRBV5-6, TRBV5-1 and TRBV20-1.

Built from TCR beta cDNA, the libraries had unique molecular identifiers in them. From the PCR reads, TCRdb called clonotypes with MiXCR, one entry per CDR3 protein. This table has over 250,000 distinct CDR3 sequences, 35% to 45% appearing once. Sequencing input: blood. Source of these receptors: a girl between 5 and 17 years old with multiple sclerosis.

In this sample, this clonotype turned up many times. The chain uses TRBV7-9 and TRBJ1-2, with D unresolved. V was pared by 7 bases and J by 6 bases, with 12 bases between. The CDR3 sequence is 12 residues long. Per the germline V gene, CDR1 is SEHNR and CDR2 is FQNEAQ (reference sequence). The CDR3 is CASTRPGDGYTF. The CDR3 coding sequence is TGTGCCAGCACGCGGCCCGGGGATGGCTACACCTTC.

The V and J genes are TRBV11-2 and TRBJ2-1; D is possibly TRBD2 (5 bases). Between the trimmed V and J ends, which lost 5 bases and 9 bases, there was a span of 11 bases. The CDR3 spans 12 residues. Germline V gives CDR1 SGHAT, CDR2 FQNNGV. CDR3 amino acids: CASSGNRGEQFF. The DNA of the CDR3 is TGTGCCAGCAGCGGTAATCGGGGTGAGCAGTTCTTC.